The 25 T cell receptor beta chains listed next were all sequenced from one sample in a study of T cells expressing NK-cell markers. TCRdb reanalyzed the 5' RACE reads and collapses them to one entry per CDR3 protein, without DNA. In total, the table holds roughly 380,000 distinct CDR3 sequences. Source material: blood T cells: a sorted CD56 or NKG2C T cell subset, CD4+ or CD8+ T cells, or bulk PBMC T cells (not recorded which). The receptors shown here come from a man aged 18 to 69 in good health.

V usage is TRBV18 and J usage is TRBJ2-2; TCRdb picks TRBD1, but there is no DNA to check that call. CDR3 size: 16 residues. Germline CDR1 is KGHSH and CDR2 is LQKENI. CDR3 amino acids: CASSPTGMVNTGELFF.

V and J are TRBV4-1 and TRBJ2-3; the D call of TRBD2 rests on TCRdb alone, since no DNA is present to check it. Germline CDR1 is MGHRA and CDR2 is YSYEKL. CDR3 length equals 15 residues. The CDR3 reads CASSHSGGLTDTQYF.

The chain employs TRBV24-1 and TRBJ2-6. The CDR3 has 16 amino acids. Germline V gives CDR1 KGHDR, CDR2 SFDVKD. This CDR3 is CATSDLKGPGANVLTF.

CDR3: CASSVRGFNYGYTF. The chain couples TRBV7-9 to TRBJ1-2. CDR3 length: 14 residues. The germline gives CDR1 SEHNR, CDR2 FQNEAQ (reference sequence).

The chain combines TRBV19 with TRBJ2-3; checking the TCRdb D call of TRBD1 is not possible without DNA. This CDR3 has 15 residues. Germline V gene sequence: CDR1 LNHDA, CDR2 SQIVND (reference sequence). CDR3 loop: CATLSRGGSTDTQYF.

V usage is TRBV12-3 or TRBV12-4 and J usage is TRBJ2-5; TCRdb returns TRBD1, unconfirmable since there is no DNA. The CDR3 length is 12 residues. The CDR3 region is CASSMSTGAQYF.

This chain joins TRBV2 and TRBJ2-3; TCRdb picks TRBD1, but there is no DNA to check that call. The CDR3 runs 13 residues. Germline V lookup: CDR1 SNHLY, CDR2 FYNNEI. CDR3 region: CATKQGWSDTQYF.

CDR3 region: CASSSRGERYEQYF. The V and J genes are TRBV11-2 and TRBJ2-7; TCRdb designates TRBD1, a call that cannot be tested without DNA. Germline values: CDR1 SGHAT, CDR2 FQNNGV. The CDR3 is 14 amino acids.

The rearrangement joins TRBV11-2 to TRBJ2-5; TCRdb returns TRBD1, unconfirmable since there is no DNA. This CDR3 comprises 15 residues. Germline V gene data show CDR1 as SGHAT and CDR2 as FQNNGV. CDR3 in amino acids: CASSLPGLGGETQYF.

The chain is built from TRBV2 and TRBJ2-5; TCRdb outputs TRBD1, but without DNA this stays unchecked. The CDR3 covers 13 residues. Germline V CDR1 and CDR2: SNHLY, FYNNEI. The CDR3 sequence: CASETGSQETQYF. Drawing the rest from reference TRBV2 and TRBJ2-5, the complete variable domain is EPEVTQTPSHQVTQMGQEVILRCVPISNHLYFYWYRQILGQKVEFLVSFYNNEISEKSEIFDDQFSVERPDGSNFTLKIRSTKLEDSAMYFCASETGSQETQYFGPGTRLLVL.

The V call is TRBV12-3 or TRBV12-4, the J call TRBJ2-7; TCRdb reports TRBD1, a call that lacks DNA to check it against. The CDR3 extends over 15 amino acids. This CDR3 is CASSPQGMLVYEQYF.

The rearrangement uses TRBV12-3 or TRBV12-4 and TRBJ2-3; TCRdb lists TRBD1, though no DNA is available to test this call. The CDR3 contains 15 residues. The CDR3 protein is CASSRGGGRTDTQYF.

The chain is built from TRBV2 and TRBJ2-3; TCRdb's D call, TRBD2, is unchecked because there is no DNA. The CDR3 is made up of 16 amino acids. Germline V gives CDR1 SNHLY, CDR2 FYNNEI. The CDR3 here is CASIARGGRGTDTQYF. Based on the CDR3 plus reference TRBV2 and TRBJ2-3, the full variable domain is EPEVTQTPSHQVTQMGQEVILRCVPISNHLYFYWYRQILGQKVEFLVSFYNNEISEKSEIFDDQFSVERPDGSNFTLKIRSTKLEDSAMYFCASIARGGRGTDTQYFGPGTRLTVL.

The genes are TRBV28 and TRBJ1-5. The CDR3 covers 15 residues. Germline V gives CDR1 MDHEN, CDR2 SYDVKM. CDR3 loop: CASSLDTYSNQPQHF. The variable domain in full, with the rest retrieved from reference TRBV28 and TRBJ1-5, is DVKVTQSSRYLVKRTGEKVFLECVQDMDHENMFWYRQDPGLGLRLIYFSYDVKMKEKGDIPEGYSVSREKKERFSLILESASTNQTSMYLCASSLDTYSNQPQHFGDGTRLSIL.

CDR3 region: CASSPDSTAKYYGYTF. This rearrangement joins TRBV27 to TRBJ1-2; there is no DNA to check the TCRdb D call of TRBD1. The CDR3 is 16 amino acids. The germline V gene encodes CDR1 MNHEY and CDR2 SMNVEV (reference sequence).

The chain is built from TRBV6-1 and TRBJ1-2. CDR3 length equals 13 residues. CDR1 and CDR2 from the germline V gene are MNHNS and SASEGT. The CDR3 region is CASSEAQLSGYTF.

The genes are TRBV7-2 and TRBJ2-5. CDR3 length: 12 amino acids. CDR1 SGHTA and CDR2 FQGNSA come from the germline V gene. CDR3 loop: CASSPRAQTQYF. Complete variable domain (other parts from reference TRBV7-2 and TRBJ2-5): GAGVSQSPSNKVTEKGKDVELRCDPISGHTALYWYRQSLGQGLEFLIYFQGNSAPDKSGLPSDRFSAERTGGSVSTLTIQRTQQEDSAVYLCASSPRAQTQYFGPGTRLLVL.

The CDR3 is CSARKGGGAYEQYF. This chain joins TRBV20-1 and TRBJ2-7; the TRBD2 assignment by TCRdb is unverifiable without DNA. Germline-derived CDR1 and CDR2 are DFQATT and SNEGSKA (reference sequence). The CDR3 loop spans 14 amino acids.

This chain joins TRBV5-6 and TRBJ2-7; TCRdb outputs TRBD1, but without DNA this stays unchecked. Germline loops: CDR1 SGHDT, CDR2 YYEEEE. The CDR3 totals 13 residues. This chain's CDR3 is CASSTMNRDKQYF.

The V gene is TRBV6-2 or TRBV6-3, the J gene TRBJ1-1; lacking DNA, the TRBD1 call made by TCRdb goes unchecked. The V gene's germline CDR1 is MNHEY and CDR2 SVGEGT. The CDR3 has 17 amino acids. The CDR3 sequence is CASSYSQDRGPSTEAFF.

The chain has TRBV3-1 and TRBJ2-7. The CDR3 extends over 14 amino acids. Germline CDR1 reads LGHDT; CDR2 reads YNNKEL (reference sequence). This CDR3 is CASSFSPISYEQYF.

The gene calls are TRBV29-1 and TRBJ2-5; TCRdb returns TRBD1, unconfirmable since there is no DNA. CDR1 and CDR2 (germline): SQVTM, ANQGSEA. The CDR3 length is 13 residues. CDR3 protein: CSAPGQGRETQYF.

The rearrangement uses TRBV20-1 and TRBJ2-2; TCRdb reports TRBD2, a call that lacks DNA to check it against. CDR3 length: 14 residues. The germline V gene has CDR1 DFQATT and CDR2 SNEGSKA (reference sequence). The CDR3 loop reads CSAPSGKVTGELFF.

The chain links TRBV6-1 to TRBJ2-7; TCRdb gives TRBD1 as the D gene, but with no DNA this cannot be confirmed. Looked up from germline, CDR1 is MNHNS and CDR2 is SASEGT. The CDR3 has 14 amino acids. Here the CDR3 reads CASSDRGRTYEQYF.

CDR3 amino acids: CSAGERGSVKYEQFF. V and J are TRBV20-1 and TRBJ2-1; TCRdb designates TRBD2, a call that cannot be tested without DNA. The CDR3 is 15 amino acids. Germline loops: CDR1 DFQATT, CDR2 SNEGSKA (reference sequence).